This paragraph reports one T cell receptor beta chain. Its antigen is not known. The source of the sample is a study of cytotoxic CD8 clonotypes in ibrutinib-treated CLL. For the study at large: Partial responses numbered around 24 and complete responses 2; after a median around 68 months, roughly 15 stayed remitted and approximately twelve progressed. Study-level findings and limits: Clonality, elevated at ibrutinib response, dropped back toward baseline at progression. Sampling time points were not equivalent between sustained-remission and progressing patients. T-cell clonality at baseline went above that of age-matched healthy donors and rose and fell with circulating CD8+ T-cell counts.

The repertoire was sequenced with immunoSEQ multiplex PCR; TCRdb's copy has only in-frame clones and lacks some. This table holds about 50,000 clones, 50% to 60% found once. Germline V lookup: CDR1 SGHRS, CDR2 YFSETQ. This CDR3 has 15 amino acids. Trimming removed 4 bases from V and 7 bases from J; junction bases left unmatched: 11. The material was PBMCs, obtained at disease progression, from a patient treated with ibrutinib. The sequence derives from a human donor with chronic lymphocytic leukemia. The rearrangement uses TRBV5-1 and TRBJ2-1, with 7 bases matching TRBD1. CDR3 sequence (DNA): TGCGCCAGCAGCGAAACAGGGGAAACTGGGAATGAGCAGTTCTTC. Its translation: CASSETGETGNEQFF.